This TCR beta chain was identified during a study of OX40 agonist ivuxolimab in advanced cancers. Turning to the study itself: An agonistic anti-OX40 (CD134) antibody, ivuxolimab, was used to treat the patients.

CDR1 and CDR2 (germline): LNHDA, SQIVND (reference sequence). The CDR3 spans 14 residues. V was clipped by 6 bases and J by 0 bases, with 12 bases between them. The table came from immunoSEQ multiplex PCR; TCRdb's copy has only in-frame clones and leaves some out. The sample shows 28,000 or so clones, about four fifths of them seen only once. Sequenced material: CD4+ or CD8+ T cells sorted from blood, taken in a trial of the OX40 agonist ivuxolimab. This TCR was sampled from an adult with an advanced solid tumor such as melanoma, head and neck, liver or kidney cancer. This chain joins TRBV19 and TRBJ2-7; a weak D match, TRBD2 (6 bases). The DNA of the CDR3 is TGTGCCAGTAGAGTGGGAGGCGGCTCCTACGAGCAGTACTTC. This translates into CASRVGGGSYEQYF. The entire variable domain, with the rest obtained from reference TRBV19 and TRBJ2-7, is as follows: DGGITQSPKYLFRKEGQNVTLSCEQNLNHDAMYWYRQDPGQGLRLIYYSQIVNDFQKGDIAEGYSVSREKKESFPLTVTSAQKNPTAFYLCASRVGGGSYEQYFGPGTRLTVT.